The 4 T cell receptor beta chains below come from one sample, sequenced in a study of beta chain features in type 1 diabetes. Study results and caveats: Shorter TCRB CDR3s, moderately but significantly so, marked every one of the four CD4+ subsets in Type 1 diabetes patients.

Investigators reverse transcribed all isolated RNA, so they sequenced expressed TCRB transcripts. TCRdb's copy holds only in-frame clones and misses some; the assay was immunoSEQ multiplex PCR. The sample records some 290,000 clones, around 24% being singletons. These receptors' targets are unknown. Source material: naive CD4+ T cells from blood. These receptors originate from a woman in her twenties or thirties with type 1 diabetes.

This rearrangement joins TRBV7-9 to TRBJ2-5; D is possibly TRBD2 (6 bases). The V gene lost 3 bases and the J gene lost 5 bases, with 10 bases spanning the gap. The CDR3 has 13 amino acids. Germline CDR1 reads SEHNR; CDR2 reads FQNEAQ (reference sequence). The chain's CDR3 is CASSFRGTETQYF. CDR3 sequence (DNA): TGTGCCAGCAGCTTCCGCGGGACCGAGACCCAGTACTTC.

This clone showed up just a few times. V gene TRBV19 combines with J gene TRBJ2-1; D might be TRBD2 (6 bases). The length of the CDR3 is 15 residues. The V end lost 5 bases, the J end lost 1 base, and 12 bases lay between the germline ends. Germline V gives CDR1 LNHDA, CDR2 SQIVND (reference sequence). The CDR3: CASSGPSDSYNEQFF. The CDR3 coding sequence is TGTGCCAGTAGTGGCCCTAGCGATTCCTACAATGAGCAGTTCTTC.

This clone was seen more than once but under ten times. V and J are TRBV20-1 and TRBJ2-5; D possibly corresponds to TRBD1 (5 bases). The germline V and J ends were trimmed by 3 bases and 5 bases, with 7 bases remaining between them. This CDR3 has 11 residues. Germline CDR1 DFQATT, CDR2 SNEGSKA (reference sequence). This chain's CDR3 is CSASRAETQYF. DNA for the CDR3: TGCAGTGCTAGCAGGGCGGAGACCCAGTACTTC.

This clone has more than one count but fewer than ten. The chain links TRBV19 to TRBJ2-5, with 8 bases matching TRBD1. The junction had 7 bases not matched to a gene; V was cut back by 5 bases and J by 5 bases. The CDR3 is 14 amino acids. Germline-derived CDR1 and CDR2 are LNHDA and SQIVND (reference sequence). DNA for the CDR3: TGTGCCAGTAGTGTACAGGGGGTAACGGAGACCCAGTACTTC. It specifies CASSVQGVTETQYF.